The next 20 T cell receptor beta chains were all read from a single sample in a study of shared clonotypes between healthy human individuals. Assay: immunoSEQ multiplex PCR; the TCRdb copy retains only in-frame clones and omits some. Among a few million clones listed, roughly nine tenths were seen once. Source material: naive CD4+ T cells sorted from blood. Subset defined: CD45RA+ positively selected. Every receptor here comes from a man aged 18 to 30 in good health.

A few counts support this clone. The rearrangement links TRBV10-3 to TRBJ1-2; 8 bases line up with TRBD1. Trimming at V came to 10 bases and at J to 3 bases, leaving 7 bases not matched to a gene. CDR1 is ENHRY and CDR2 is SYGVKD in the germline V gene. The CDR3 extends over 13 amino acids. The CDR3 DNA reads as TGTGCCACCCGACAGGGGATTGACTATGGCTACACCTTC. This sequence encodes CATRQGIDYGYTF.

This chain uses TRBV7-2 with TRBJ2-5, with 7 bases identical to TRBD2. Germline-derived CDR1 and CDR2 are SGHTA and FQGNSA. The CDR3 covers 16 residues. Germline trimming cut 1 base from V and 0 bases from J; bases unmatched to any gene: 5. CDR3 sequence reads: CASSLGSGQYQETQYF. CDR3 in DNA: TGTGCCAGCAGCTTAGGTAGCGGGCAGTACCAAGAGACCCAGTACTTC.

J is TRBJ1-2 and V is TRBV19, with 8 bases lining up with TRBD1. This CDR3 has 13 amino acids. Germline V gene sequence: CDR1 LNHDA, CDR2 SQIVND (reference sequence). V shed 6 bases and J 8 bases; nucleotides not matched to a gene: 8. CDR3 residues: CASREDRVDGYTF. The CDR3 DNA follows: TGTGCCAGTAGAGAGGACAGGGTGGACGGCTACACCTTC.

This chain links TRBV10-1 with TRBJ2-7; 11 bases are shared with TRBD1. The CDR3 length is 16 residues. Germline CDR1 is WNHNN and CDR2 is SYGVQD (reference sequence). The V gene end was trimmed by 0 bases and the J gene end by 2 bases; junction bases not matched to a gene: 3. Here the CDR3 DNA reads TGCGCCAGCAGTGAGTCGTGGGGACAGGGGGCCTACGAGCAGTACTTC. Its protein is CASSESWGQGAYEQYF.

The CDR3 DNA is TGTGCCAGCAGCTTCCAAAACTACGAGCAGTACTTC. Translation gives CASSFQNYEQYF. V is TRBV7-2 and J is TRBJ2-7; D call uncertain. Germline V gene lookup returns CDR1 SGHTA and CDR2 FQGNSA. Trimming shortened V by 3 bases and J by 3 bases, and 6 bases separated the two germline ends. The CDR3 has 12 residues.

The chain joins TRBV7-8 to TRBJ2-7; 7 positions agree with TRBD1. The CDR3 extends over 15 amino acids. Trimming at V came to 2 bases and at J to 2 bases, leaving 6 bases not matched to a gene. Germline loops: CDR1 SGHVS, CDR2 FQNEAQ. The CDR3 sequence: CASSLMGDRTYEQYF. The CDR3 DNA sequence: TGTGCCAGCAGCTTAATGGGGGACAGAACCTACGAGCAGTACTTC. The full variable domain, completed using reference TRBV7-8 and TRBJ2-7, is GAGVSQSPRYKVAKRGQDVALRCDPISGHVSLFWYQQALGQGPEFLTYFQNEAQLDKSGLPSDRFFAERPEGSVSTLKIQRTQQEDSAVYLCASSLMGDRTYEQYFGPGTRLTVT.

The chain recombines TRBV6-5 with TRBJ2-5, with 7 bases lining up with TRBD1. This CDR3 spans 13 amino acids. CDR1 is MNHEY, CDR2 SVGAGI, per germline. The J segment lost 7 bases and the V segment lost 5 bases, leaving 7 bases of the junction unmatched. The chain's CDR3 is CASSPGQATTQYF. The CDR3 DNA reads as TGTGCCAGCAGTCCCGGACAGGCAACGACCCAGTACTTC.

This clone is a singleton in its sample. The gene calls are TRBV2 and TRBJ2-5; D not certain. The germline V gene has CDR1 SNHLY and CDR2 FYNNEI. This CDR3 region has 12 residues. Trimming removed 7 bases from V and 5 bases from J, with 11 bases in between. The CDR3 is CASKANGETQYF. The CDR3 DNA follows: TGTGCCAGCAAGGCGAACGGGGAGACCCAGTACTTC.

The rearrangement uses TRBV5-6 and TRBJ2-7, with D possibly being TRBD1 (5 bases). Trimming removed 6 bases at V and 0 bases at J, with 22 bases between. CDR3 length: 17 residues. CDR1 is SGHDT and CDR2 is YYEEEE in the germline V gene. CDR3 loop: CASTKIRQHISSYEQYF. CDR3 bases: TGTGCCAGCACCAAAATTAGACAGCACATCTCCTCCTACGAGCAGTACTTC.

The table lists this clone with a count of one. The V gene is TRBV30, the J gene TRBJ1-4, with D tentatively TRBD1 (5 bases). The CDR3 is 14 residues long. V gave up 5 bases and J gave up 7 bases, with 17 bases separating them. The V gene's germline CDR1 is GTSNPN and CDR2 SVGIG (reference sequence). DNA for the CDR3: TGTGCCTGGGGTTCCGGGACTTCGGGTGAAAAACTGTTTTTT. Translating it yields CAWGSGTSGEKLFF.

The CDR3 sequence: CASSPQETADLTF. The CDR3 DNA reads TGTGCCAGCTCACCACAGGAGACCGCGGATCTCACCTTC. This chain connects TRBV18 to TRBJ1-2; no firm D call. CDR3 size: 13 residues. CDR1 is KGHSH and CDR2 is LQKENI in the germline V gene. The V end was cut by 1 base, the J end by 13 bases, with 16 bases between.

This clone was seen a single time. The J gene is TRBJ2-3, the V gene TRBV10-3, with 12 bases identical to TRBD2. The CDR3 length is 16 residues. Trimming cost V 4 bases and J 5 bases; bases outside gene matches: 7. CDR1 and CDR2 (germline): ENHRY, SYGVKD. The CDR3 spells CAISGLAGGPGDTQYF. CDR3 DNA sequence: TGTGCCATCAGTGGGCTAGCGGGAGGGCCGGGAGATACGCAGTATTTT.

The genes are TRBV6-1 and TRBJ2-1; D ambiguous. Germline V lookup: CDR1 MNHNS, CDR2 SASEGT. The CDR3 spans 11 residues. V lost 2 bases and J lost 8, with 4 bases in between. CDR3 nucleotides: TGTGCCAGCAGTGAAAACTATGAGCAGTTCTTC. Its translation: CASSENYEQFF.

The chain uses TRBV10-3 and TRBJ2-7, with 7 positions matching TRBD1. From germline, CDR1 is ENHRY and CDR2 SYGVKD. The CDR3 consists of 14 residues. With 2 bases clipped from V and 4 bases from J, the junction kept 5 bases outside the gene matches. The CDR3 DNA sequence: TGTGCCATCAGTGAGCAAGGGGGCGGTTACGAGCAGTACTTC. Amino acids: CAISEQGGGYEQYF.

This chain connects TRBV19 to TRBJ2-7; 7 bases fit TRBD1. V shed 1 base, J shed 5 bases, and the junction held 5 bases outside the gene matches. The CDR3 totals 14 residues. Germline V gives CDR1 LNHDA, CDR2 SQIVND (reference sequence). The CDR3 loop is CASSIAGGQNEQYF. The CDR3 DNA reads as TGTGCCAGTAGTATAGCAGGGGGACAAAACGAGCAGTACTTC.

The CDR3 DNA sequence: TGTGCCAGCAGTACCGGGACCTCGAGAACCGGGGAGCTGTTTTTT. Translating gives CASSTGTSRTGELFF. The chain joins TRBV2 to TRBJ2-2, with D perhaps matching TRBD1 or TRBD2 (5 bases each). This CDR3 is built from 15 residues. Germline V gene lookup returns CDR1 SNHLY and CDR2 FYNNEI. Trimming shortened V by 5 bases and J by 5 bases, and 15 bases separated the two germline ends.

The sample holds one count of this clone. The junction does not match germline at one end; this may be a read error. The CDR3, as DNA: TGCGCCAGCAACTTGGTCGTTTCGGACCATAGGAATGAGCAGTTCTTC. Protein sequence: CASNLVVSDHRNEQFF. This chain connects TRBV5-1 to TRBJ2-1; no firm D call. Germline V gene sequence: CDR1 SGHRS, CDR2 YFSETQ. The CDR3 has 16 residues.

A note on this clone: This CDR3 is also generated by other DNA sequences in the sample. V and J are TRBV5-6 and TRBJ2-1; TRBD2 aligns across 8 bases. The CDR3 length is 15 residues. The V gene's germline CDR1 is SGHDT and CDR2 YYEEEE. The ends lost 2 bases at V and 1 base at J; junction bases unmatched: 2. In nucleotides, the CDR3 is TGTGCCAGCAGCTTACCGGGAGGGTCCTACAATGAGCAGTTCTTC. Protein: CASSLPGGSYNEQFF.

V is TRBV27 and J is TRBJ1-2, with 7 bases aligning to TRBD1. Germline loops: CDR1 MNHEY, CDR2 SMNVEV (reference sequence). V lost 5 bases to trimming and J lost 10 bases; unmatched junction nucleotides: 16. This CDR3 is 15 amino acids long. CDR3 coding DNA: TGTGCCAGCAGTAAAATACTTACTCAGGGGGGAGTCTACACCTTC. Translated: CASSKILTQGGVYTF.

This CDR3 reads CASSISGIATEAFF. In DNA, the CDR3 is TGTGCCAGTAGTATATCAGGTATAGCCACTGAAGCTTTCTTT. The chain recombines TRBV19 with TRBJ1-1; unclear D gene. The germline gives CDR1 LNHDA, CDR2 SQIVND (reference sequence). The CDR3 covers 14 residues. V lost 2 bases, J lost 4 bases, and 11 bases lay in between.